This entry lists 26 T cell receptor beta chains sequenced from one sample in a study of OX40 agonist ivuxolimab in advanced cancers. The method was the immunoSEQ multiplex PCR assay. This immuneACCESS table, as held by TCRdb, lists in-frame sequences with V and J called but not all clones. Of the missing ones, under half trace to an unresolved V gene in checked studies; the others have no known cause. The sample profile shows about 67,000 clones; around 90% of them were found once. The top ten clonotypes cover about 0.33% of the sample. Source: CD4+ or CD8+ T cells sorted from blood, taken in a trial of the OX40 agonist ivuxolimab. The receptors were gathered from an adult with an advanced solid tumor such as melanoma, head and neck, liver or kidney cancer.

This sequence joins TRBV5-1 and TRBJ2-2, with TRBD2 identical over 12 bases. The V segment lost 0 bases and the J segment 3 bases; nucleotides outside the gene matches: 3. The V gene's germline CDR1 is SGHRS and CDR2 YFSETQ. This CDR3 has 17 residues. CDR3 amino acids: CASSLGGLAGYTGELFF. The CDR3 nucleotides read TGCGCCAGCAGCTTGGGCGGACTAGCGGGATACACCGGGGAGCTGTTTTTT.

This clone was counted between two and nine times. The chain uses TRBV11-3 and TRBJ2-7; TRBD1 or TRBD2 may be the D gene (5 bases each). Trimming took off 5 bases at V and 7 bases at J, with 15 bases between the two ends. This CDR3 is built from 13 residues. Germline V gene lookup returns CDR1 SGHNT and CDR2 YENEEA. The CDR3 DNA reads TGTGCCAGCAGCCAAGCGTCGGGGACGGAGCAGTACTTC. Translating it yields CASSQASGTEQYF.

The chain has TRBV6-5 and TRBJ2-1; no definite D call. The CDR3 covers 15 residues. Germline V gene data show CDR1 as MNHEY and CDR2 as SVGAGI. V lost 7 bases and J lost 0, with 13 bases in between. The CDR3 protein is CASKRVFSSYNEQFF. The DNA of the CDR3 is TGTGCCAGCAAACGCGTCTTCAGCTCCTACAATGAGCAGTTCTTC.

The chain links TRBV28 to TRBJ2-5, with 9 bases aligning to TRBD2. This CDR3 has 15 amino acids. Trimming removed 5 bases from V and 3 bases from J; junction bases left unmatched: 7. Germline lookup yields CDR1 MDHEN and CDR2 SYDVKM. The DNA of the CDR3 is TGTGCCAGCAGTCCCAATAGCGGGAGAGAAGAGACCCAGTACTTC. It translates to CASSPNSGREETQYF.

The rearrangement links TRBV19 to TRBJ1-1; D is uncertain. The CDR3 length is 13 residues. Looked up from germline, CDR1 is LNHDA and CDR2 is SQIVND (reference sequence). With 2 bases removed from V and 0 bases from J, the gap between germline ends came to 4 bases. DNA for the CDR3: TGTGCCAGTAGTATATTGTTGAACACTGAAGCTTTCTTT. Translated, it gives CASSILLNTEAFF.

The rearrangement links TRBV28 to TRBJ2-1, with 10 bases matching TRBD1. Germline CDR1 is MDHEN and CDR2 is SYDVKM. V shed 5 bases and J 8 bases; nucleotides not matched to a gene: 15. The CDR3 sequence is 17 residues long. The CDR3: CASSPNGGGQGWYEQFF. CDR3 DNA sequence: TGTGCCAGCAGTCCAAACGGGGGGGGACAGGGGTGGTATGAGCAGTTCTTC. The variable domain in full, with the rest retrieved from reference TRBV28 and TRBJ2-1, is DVKVTQSSRYLVKRTGEKVFLECVQDMDHENMFWYRQDPGLGLRLIYFSYDVKMKEKGDIPEGYSVSREKKERFSLILESASTNQTSMYLCASSPNGGGQGWYEQFFGPGTRLTVL.

This clone has more than one count but fewer than ten. The CDR3 spells CASSLGPLNEQFF. CDR3 sequence (DNA): TGTGCCAGCAGCTTAGGGCCCCTGAATGAGCAGTTCTTC. This chain connects TRBV7-2 to TRBJ2-1; D is undetermined. The CDR3 contains 13 residues. Germline V gene lookup returns CDR1 SGHTA and CDR2 FQGNSA. The V end lost 1 base, the J end lost 7 bases, and 8 bases lay between the germline ends.

This chain uses TRBV6-1 with TRBJ1-4; the match to TRBD1 covers 7 bases. Trimming removed 6 bases from V and 8 bases from J; junction bases left unmatched: 9. This CDR3 contains 14 residues. Germline-derived CDR1 and CDR2 are MNHNS and SASEGT. CDR3: CASRLDRVKEKLFF. CDR3 sequence (DNA): TGTGCCAGCAGGTTAGACAGGGTGAAGGAAAAACTGTTTTTT.

The rearrangement joins TRBV10-3 to TRBJ2-5, with unresolved D. V was trimmed by 2 bases and J by 3 bases, leaving 7 bases between them. The CDR3 has 13 amino acids. Germline values: CDR1 ENHRY, CDR2 SYGVKD. CDR3 sequence: CAISEGSKETQYF. The CDR3 region has the DNA TGTGCCATCAGTGAGGGCAGCAAAGAGACCCAGTACTTC.

The CDR3 loop is CASSLEVAGLDTQYF. The CDR3 nucleotides are TGTGCCAGCAGCTTAGAAGTAGCGGGCCTAGATACGCAGTATTTT. This chain joins TRBV7-2 and TRBJ2-3, with TRBD2 identical over 7 bases. This CDR3 contains 15 residues. In germline, CDR1 is SGHTA, CDR2 FQGNSA. The ends lost 1 base at V and 5 bases at J; junction bases unmatched: 6.

The chain couples TRBV4-1 to TRBJ2-3; tentatively, D is TRBD2 (6 bases). Deletions cut 0 bases from V and 4 bases from J, with 14 bases between. CDR3 size: 16 residues. The germline gives CDR1 MGHRA, CDR2 YSYEKL. The CDR3 sequence: CASSQDGAGNADTQYF. CDR3 coding DNA: TGCGCCAGCAGCCAAGATGGGGCGGGAAACGCAGATACGCAGTATTTT.

The V gene is TRBV19, the J gene TRBJ1-1, with D perhaps matching TRBD1 (6 bases). Trimming took off 6 bases at V and 10 bases at J, with 18 bases between the two ends. This CDR3 comprises 13 residues. The V gene's germline CDR1 is LNHDA and CDR2 SQIVND (reference sequence). CDR3 DNA sequence: TGTGCCAGTAGAGAAGGGGGGGCCGGCGTAGCTTTCTTT. It yields the protein CASREGGAGVAFF.

In DNA form, the CDR3 reads TGTGCCAGCAGTGAATATAGCCGCCAAGAGACCCAGTACTTC. It codes for CASSEYSRQETQYF. This chain joins TRBV6-1 and TRBJ2-5; D is unclear. Per the germline V gene, CDR1 is MNHNS and CDR2 is SASEGT. V gave up 2 bases and J gave up 1 base, with 8 bases separating them. This CDR3 spans 14 amino acids.

This chain uses TRBV20-1 with TRBJ1-1; 7 positions agree with TRBD1. V shed 2 bases and J 10 bases; nucleotides not matched to a gene: 4. CDR3 length: 11 amino acids. Germline CDR1 reads DFQATT; CDR2 reads SNEGSKA (reference sequence). The CDR3, as DNA: TGCAGTGCTAGATTGGGACAGATAGCTTTCTTT. Residues: CSARLGQIAFF.

The chain uses TRBV5-1 and TRBJ2-4; TRBD2 matches at 14 bases. Losses at the gene ends were 3 bases for V and 7 bases for J; bases not matched to a gene: 3. CDR1 is SGHRS and CDR2 is YFSETQ in the germline V gene. The CDR3 consists of 15 residues. The chain's CDR3 is CASSSGLAGVNIQYF. In DNA form, the CDR3 reads TGCGCCAGCAGCTCGGGACTAGCGGGGGTGAACATTCAGTACTTC.

The V and J genes are TRBV5-6 and TRBJ1-2; TRBD1 is a possible D gene (6 bases). Trimming removed 2 bases at V and 10 bases at J, with 12 bases between. Germline V gene sequence: CDR1 SGHDT, CDR2 YYEEEE. The length of the CDR3 is 12 residues. The CDR3 nucleotides are TGTGCCAGCAGCTTAGTACAGGGTGTCTACACCTTC. It is translated as CASSLVQGVYTF.

The J gene is TRBJ1-5, the V gene TRBV23-1, with TRBD1 as a possible D gene (6 bases). TRBV23-1 is placed among ORFs of uncertain function. The CDR3 loop spans 16 amino acids. V lost 3 bases and J 6 bases, leaving 18 bases between the germline ends. The DNA for the CDR3 is TGCGCCAGCAGTCAGAACCTGAGGGGGATCGGTCAGCCCCAGCATTTT. Amino acids: CASSQNLRGIGQPQHF.

The rearrangement links TRBV6-5 to TRBJ2-3, with no clear D. CDR1 and CDR2 (germline): MNHEY, SVGAGI. Trimming stripped 7 bases from V and 1 base from J, with 12 bases between. This CDR3 has 14 residues. CDR3 region: CASTRVPRTDTQYF. In DNA, the CDR3 is TGTGCCAGCACTCGGGTCCCTCGCACAGATACGCAGTATTTT.

The rearrangement links TRBV29-1 to TRBJ2-3, with 7 bases fitting TRBD1. The CDR3 has 15 amino acids. Germline V lookup: CDR1 SQVTM, CDR2 ANQGSEA. Trimming at V came to 3 bases and at J to 3 bases, leaving 9 bases not matched to a gene. The DNA of the CDR3 is TGCAGCGTTGATGACCCTGGGACAGTTACAGATACGCAGTATTTT. Protein: CSVDDPGTVTDTQYF.

The V call is TRBV25-1, the J call TRBJ2-2; D may correspond to TRBD1 or TRBD2 (6 bases each). Germline CDR1 reads MGHDK; CDR2 reads SYGVNS. Trimming left V 5 bases short and J 1 base short, with 17 bases between. The CDR3 covers 17 residues. CDR3 coding DNA: TGTGCCAGCAGTCCGAGTACGGGGGCGAAGAACACCGGGGAGCTGTTTTTT. Protein product: CASSPSTGAKNTGELFF. The complete variable domain, with remaining parts taken from reference TRBV25-1 and TRBJ2-2, reads EADIYQTPRYLVIGTGKKITLECSQTMGHDKMYWYQQDPGMELHLIHYSYGVNSTEKGDLSSESTVSRIRTEHFPLTLESARPSHTSQYLCASSPSTGAKNTGELFFGEGSRLTVL.

The chain joins TRBV29-1 to TRBJ2-1; TRBD1 matches 8 bases. In germline, CDR1 is SQVTM, CDR2 ANQGSEA. The V and J ends lost 6 bases and 5 bases, in that order; junction bases with no gene match: 6. The CDR3 consists of 13 residues. This CDR3 is CSVRRTGNNEQFF. The CDR3, as DNA: TGCAGCGTGAGACGGACAGGGAACAATGAGCAGTTCTTC.

This chain connects TRBV19 to TRBJ2-7, with unresolved D. The CDR3 contains 13 residues. The germline V and J ends were trimmed by 1 base and 7 bases, with 11 bases remaining between them. Germline lookup yields CDR1 LNHDA and CDR2 SQIVND (reference sequence). This CDR3 reads CASSIAYDQEQYF. The CDR3 nucleotides are TGTGCCAGTAGTATAGCTTACGACCAGGAGCAGTACTTC.

CDR3 sequence reads: CASSEAAGNSPLHF. DNA of the CDR3: TGTGCCAGCAGTGAAGCCGCAGGGAATTCACCCCTCCACTTT. The rearrangement joins TRBV6-1 to TRBJ1-6; perhaps TRBD1 as D (5 bases). This CDR3 spans 14 amino acids. Trimming pared 0 bases from V and 7 bases from J, leaving 7 bases between. Germline V gene sequence: CDR1 MNHNS, CDR2 SASEGT.

The chain carries TRBV5-5 and TRBJ2-7; perhaps TRBD1 as D (7 bases). Trimming left V 6 bases short and J 4 bases short, with 14 bases between. The CDR3 is 13 amino acids. In germline, CDR1 is SGHKS, CDR2 YYEKEE (reference sequence). The CDR3 nucleotides read TGTGCCAGCAACCGCGGGACAGCGTACGAGCAGTACTTC. Translated, it gives CASNRGTAYEQYF.

This chain links TRBV29-1 with TRBJ1-2; tentative D call: TRBD1 (6 bases). V lost 0 bases and J 4 bases, leaving 9 bases between the germline ends. CDR3 length equals 13 residues. The germline V gene encodes CDR1 SQVTM and CDR2 ANQGSEA. The CDR3 here is CSVEDIGGYGYTF. The CDR3 DNA sequence: TGCAGCGTTGAAGATATAGGGGGCTATGGCTACACCTTC.

The CDR3 DNA follows: TGTGCCTGGAGTACAAGGGGGGGGGCGCAGCCCCAGCATTTT. This gives the protein CAWSTRGGAQPQHF. V gene TRBV30 combines with J gene TRBJ1-5; D is perhaps TRBD1 (6 bases). This CDR3 spans 14 amino acids. V was trimmed by 2 bases and J by 7 bases, leaving 15 bases between them. Germline loops: CDR1 GTSNPN, CDR2 SVGIG (reference sequence).